The clone carrying this T cell receptor beta chain was seen a handful of times. Its antigen remains unknown. This sample includes further DNA sequences coding for the same CDR3. The isolated RNA, all of it, was reverse transcribed, so expressed TCRB transcripts were what got sequenced. The read count averaged approximately 3.5 million across naive, central memory and regulatory T cell samples. Here immunoSEQ multiplex PCR was the method, and the copy in TCRdb shows in-frame clones only, minus some. This table holds around 160,000 clones, roughly 60% found once. This sample was included in a study of beta chain features in type 1 diabetes. Study outcomes and limitations: The study left unresolved whether HLA type influences TCRB rearrangement. It was possible that PCR favored shorter templates, equally so in patients and controls. All four CD4+ subsets from Type 1 diabetes patients carried moderately but significantly shorter TCRB CDR3s.

V trimming: 1 base; J trimming: 2 bases; junction bases outside the gene matches: 2. The CDR3 contains 15 residues. The V gene's germline CDR1 is LGHNA and CDR2 YSLEER. The specimen sequenced was naive CD4+ T cells from blood. This sequence was found in a man aged 25-40 years with type 1 diabetes. The chain uses TRBV4-3 and TRBJ1-5, with TRBD1 matching over 7 bases. CDR3: CASSQGGQGNQPQHF. The CDR3 DNA reads as TGCGCCAGCAGCCAAGGCGGACAGGGCAATCAGCCCCAGCATTTT.